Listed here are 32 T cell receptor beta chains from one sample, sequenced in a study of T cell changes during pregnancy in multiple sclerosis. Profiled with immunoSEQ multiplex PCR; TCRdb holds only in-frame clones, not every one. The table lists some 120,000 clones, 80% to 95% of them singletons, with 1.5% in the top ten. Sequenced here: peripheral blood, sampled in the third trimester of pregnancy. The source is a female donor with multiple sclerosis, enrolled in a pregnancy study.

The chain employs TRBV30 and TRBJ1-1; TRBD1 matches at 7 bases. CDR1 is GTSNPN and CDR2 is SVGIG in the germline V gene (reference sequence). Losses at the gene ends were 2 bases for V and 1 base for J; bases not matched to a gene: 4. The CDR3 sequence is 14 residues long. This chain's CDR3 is CAWSRGGRNTEAFF. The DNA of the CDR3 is TGTGCCTGGAGTAGAGGGGGCCGGAACACTGAAGCTTTCTTT.

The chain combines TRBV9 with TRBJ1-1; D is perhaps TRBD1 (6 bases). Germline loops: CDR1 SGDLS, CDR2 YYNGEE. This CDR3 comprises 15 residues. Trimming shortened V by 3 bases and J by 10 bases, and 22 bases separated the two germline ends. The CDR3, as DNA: TGTGCCAGCAGCGGAGCGACCTCAGGGGTAGATTCAGCTTTCTTT. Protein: CASSGATSGVDSAFF.

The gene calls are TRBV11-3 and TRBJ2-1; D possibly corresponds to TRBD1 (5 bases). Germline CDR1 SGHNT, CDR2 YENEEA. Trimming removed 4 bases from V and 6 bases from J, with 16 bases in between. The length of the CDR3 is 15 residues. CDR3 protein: CASSSGHPKGNEQFF. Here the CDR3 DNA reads TGTGCCAGCAGCTCTGGACATCCTAAGGGCAATGAGCAGTTCTTC.

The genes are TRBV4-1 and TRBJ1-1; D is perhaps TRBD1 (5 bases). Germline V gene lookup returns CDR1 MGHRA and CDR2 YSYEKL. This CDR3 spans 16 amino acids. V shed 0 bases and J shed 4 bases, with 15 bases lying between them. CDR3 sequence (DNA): TGCGCCAGCAGCCAAGATCTCGCGGCAGGGTCCACTGAAGCTTTCTTT. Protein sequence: CASSQDLAAGSTEAFF.

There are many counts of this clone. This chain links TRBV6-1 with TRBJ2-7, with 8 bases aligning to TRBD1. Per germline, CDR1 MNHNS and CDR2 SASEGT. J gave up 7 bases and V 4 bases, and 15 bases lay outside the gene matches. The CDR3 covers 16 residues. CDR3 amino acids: CASSAPPDREILEQYF. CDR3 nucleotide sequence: TGTGCCAGCAGTGCTCCTCCGGACAGGGAAATTTTAGAGCAGTACTTC.

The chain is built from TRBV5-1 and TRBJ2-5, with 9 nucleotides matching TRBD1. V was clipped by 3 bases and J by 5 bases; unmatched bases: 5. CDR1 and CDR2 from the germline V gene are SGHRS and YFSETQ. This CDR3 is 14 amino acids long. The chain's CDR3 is CASSSTGGEETQYF. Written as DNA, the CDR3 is TGCGCCAGCAGCTCGACAGGGGGTGAGGAGACCCAGTACTTC.

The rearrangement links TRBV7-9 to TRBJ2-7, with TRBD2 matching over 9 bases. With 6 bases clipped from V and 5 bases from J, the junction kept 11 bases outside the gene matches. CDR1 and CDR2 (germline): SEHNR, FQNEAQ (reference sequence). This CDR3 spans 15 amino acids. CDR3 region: CASRSNSGRIDEQYF. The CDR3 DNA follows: TGTGCCAGCAGGTCTAATAGCGGGAGAATCGACGAGCAGTACTTC.

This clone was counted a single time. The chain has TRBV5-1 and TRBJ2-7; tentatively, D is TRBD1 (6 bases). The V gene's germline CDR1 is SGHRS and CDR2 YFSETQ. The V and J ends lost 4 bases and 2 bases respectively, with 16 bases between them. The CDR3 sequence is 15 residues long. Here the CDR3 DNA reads TGCGCCAGCAGCCCCGAGGTGCAGGGGCCCTACGAGCAGTACTTC. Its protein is CASSPEVQGPYEQYF.

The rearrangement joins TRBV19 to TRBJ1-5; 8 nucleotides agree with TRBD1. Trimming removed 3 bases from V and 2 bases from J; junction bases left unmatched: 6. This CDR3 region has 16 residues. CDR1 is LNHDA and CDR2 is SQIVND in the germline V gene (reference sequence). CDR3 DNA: TGTGCCAGTAGTATGCTCCCGACAGGGGGCAATCAGCCCCAGCATTTT. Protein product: CASSMLPTGGNQPQHF.

The CDR3 DNA reads TGCGCCAGCAGGCGGGAGGGCCCCTACGAGCAGTACTTC. Amino acids: CASRREGPYEQYF. The chain combines TRBV5-1 with TRBJ2-7, with TRBD2 matching over 9 bases. The CDR3 totals 13 residues. Germline V CDR1 and CDR2: SGHRS, YFSETQ. Unmatched junction bases numbered 2, after V lost 5 bases and J lost 2 bases.

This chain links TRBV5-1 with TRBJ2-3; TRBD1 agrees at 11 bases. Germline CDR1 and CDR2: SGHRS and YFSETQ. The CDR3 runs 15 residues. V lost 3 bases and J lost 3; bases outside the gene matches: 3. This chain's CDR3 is CASSSGQGVTDTQYF. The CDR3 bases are TGCGCCAGCAGCTCGGGACAGGGGGTAACAGATACGCAGTATTTT.

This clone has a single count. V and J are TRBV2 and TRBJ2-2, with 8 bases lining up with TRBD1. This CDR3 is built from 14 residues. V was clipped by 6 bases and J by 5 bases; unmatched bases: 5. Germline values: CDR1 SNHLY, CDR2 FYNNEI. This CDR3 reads CASSRGLRTGELFF. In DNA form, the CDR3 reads TGTGCCAGCAGCAGGGGGCTTCGGACCGGGGAGCTGTTTTTT.

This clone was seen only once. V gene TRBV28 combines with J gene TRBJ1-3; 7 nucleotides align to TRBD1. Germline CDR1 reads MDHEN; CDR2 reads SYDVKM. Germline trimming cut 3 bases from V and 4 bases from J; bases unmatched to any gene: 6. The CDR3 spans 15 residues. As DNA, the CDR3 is TGTGCCAGCAGTTTTGGCAGGGGGTCCGGAAACACCATATATTTT. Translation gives CASSFGRGSGNTIYF.

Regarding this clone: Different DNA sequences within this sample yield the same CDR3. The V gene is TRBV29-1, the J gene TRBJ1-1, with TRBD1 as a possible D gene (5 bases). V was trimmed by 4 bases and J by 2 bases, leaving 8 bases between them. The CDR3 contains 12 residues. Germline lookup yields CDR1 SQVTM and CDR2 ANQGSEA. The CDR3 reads CSVVRGNTEAFF. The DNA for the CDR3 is TGCAGCGTTGTTAGGGGTAACACTGAAGCTTTCTTT.

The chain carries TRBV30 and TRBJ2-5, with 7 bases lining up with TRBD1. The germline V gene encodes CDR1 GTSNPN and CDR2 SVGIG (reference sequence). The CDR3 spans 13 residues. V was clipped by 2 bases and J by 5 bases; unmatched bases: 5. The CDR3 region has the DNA TGTGCCTGGAGTCCGACAGGGTTGGAGACCCAGTACTTC. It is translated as CAWSPTGLETQYF. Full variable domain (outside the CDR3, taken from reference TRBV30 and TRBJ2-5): SQTIHQWPATLVQPVGSPLSLECTVEGTSNPNLYWYRQAAGRGLQLLFYSVGIGQISSEVPQNLSASRPQDRQFILSSKKLLLSDSGFYLCAWSPTGLETQYFGPGTRLLVL.

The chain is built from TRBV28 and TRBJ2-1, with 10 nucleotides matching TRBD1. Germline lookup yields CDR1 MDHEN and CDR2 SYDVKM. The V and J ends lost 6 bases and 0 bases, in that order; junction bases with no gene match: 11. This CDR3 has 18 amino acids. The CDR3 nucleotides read TGTGCCAGCAGCCTCGGGACAGGGGTCCTGAGCTCCTACAATGAGCAGTTCTTC. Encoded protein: CASSLGTGVLSSYNEQFF.

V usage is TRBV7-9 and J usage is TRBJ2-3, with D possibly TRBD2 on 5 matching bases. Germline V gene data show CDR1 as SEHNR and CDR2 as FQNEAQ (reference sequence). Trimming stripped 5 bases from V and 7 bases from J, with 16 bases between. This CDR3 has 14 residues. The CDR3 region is CASSLRGEAHTQYF. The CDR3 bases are TGTGCCAGCAGCCTCCGGGGAGAAGCCCATACGCAGTATTTT. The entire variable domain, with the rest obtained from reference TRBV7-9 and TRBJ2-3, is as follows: DTGVSQNPRHKITKRGQNVTFRCDPISEHNRLYWYRQTLGQGPEFLTYFQNEAQLEKSRLLSDRFSAERPKGSFSTLEIQRTEQGDSAMYLCASSLRGEAHTQYFGPGTRLTVL.

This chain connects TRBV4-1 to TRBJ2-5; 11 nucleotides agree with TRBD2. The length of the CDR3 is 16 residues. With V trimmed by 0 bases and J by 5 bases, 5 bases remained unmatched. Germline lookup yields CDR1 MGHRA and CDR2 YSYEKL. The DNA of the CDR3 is TGCGCCAGCAGCCAAGATACTAGCGGGAGAGGGGAGACCCAGTACTTC. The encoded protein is CASSQDTSGRGETQYF.

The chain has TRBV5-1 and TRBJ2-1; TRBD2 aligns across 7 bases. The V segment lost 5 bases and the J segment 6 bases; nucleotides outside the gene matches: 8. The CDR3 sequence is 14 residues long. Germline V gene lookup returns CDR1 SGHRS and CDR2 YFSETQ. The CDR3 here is CASSMGGEGNEQFF. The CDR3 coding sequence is TGCGCCAGCAGTATGGGGGGGGAAGGCAATGAGCAGTTCTTC.

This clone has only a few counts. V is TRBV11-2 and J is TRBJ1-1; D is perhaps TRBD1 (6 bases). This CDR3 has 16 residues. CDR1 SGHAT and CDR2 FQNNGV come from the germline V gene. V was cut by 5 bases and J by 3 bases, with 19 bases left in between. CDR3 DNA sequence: TGTGCCAGCAGCGGGGGGGCAGGGGAATTAGACACTGAAGCTTTCTTT. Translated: CASSGGAGELDTEAFF.

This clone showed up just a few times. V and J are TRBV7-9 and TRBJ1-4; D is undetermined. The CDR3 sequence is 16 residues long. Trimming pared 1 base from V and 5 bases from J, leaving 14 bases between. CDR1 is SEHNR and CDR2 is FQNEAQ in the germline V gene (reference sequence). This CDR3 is CASSLVLLGSNEKLFF. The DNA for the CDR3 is TGTGCCAGCAGCTTAGTTCTCCTCGGGTCGAATGAAAAACTGTTTTTT.

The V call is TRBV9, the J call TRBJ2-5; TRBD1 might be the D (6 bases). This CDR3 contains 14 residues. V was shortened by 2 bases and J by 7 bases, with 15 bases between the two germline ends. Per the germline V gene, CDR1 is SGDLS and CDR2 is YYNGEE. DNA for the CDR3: TGTGCCAGCAGCGTCGAGGGGAGAGGGGGGACCCAGTACTTC. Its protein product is CASSVEGRGGTQYF. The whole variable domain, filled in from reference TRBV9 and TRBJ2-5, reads DSGVTQTPKHLITATGQRVTLRCSPRSGDLSVYWYQQSLDQGLQFLIQYYNGEERAKGNILERFSAQQFPDLHSELNLSSLELGDSALYFCASSVEGRGGTQYFGPGTRLLVL.

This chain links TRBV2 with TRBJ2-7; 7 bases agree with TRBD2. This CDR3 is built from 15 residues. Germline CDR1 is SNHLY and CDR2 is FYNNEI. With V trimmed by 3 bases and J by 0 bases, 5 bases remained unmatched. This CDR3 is CASSEGGGRSYEQYF. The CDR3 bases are TGTGCCAGCAGTGAGGGGGGGGGTCGCTCCTACGAGCAGTACTTC.

The CDR3, as DNA: TGTGCCAGCAGCCCAGGGACAGGCGGTCGGCTGTTTTTT. Protein: CASSPGTGGRLFF. The chain recombines TRBV5-6 with TRBJ2-2; 8 bases align to TRBD1. Germline values: CDR1 SGHDT, CDR2 YYEEEE. CDR3 length equals 13 residues. The J segment lost 13 bases and the V segment lost 4 bases, leaving 9 bases of the junction unmatched. The complete variable domain, with remaining parts taken from reference TRBV5-6 and TRBJ2-2, reads DAGVTQSPTHLIKTRGQQVTLRCSPKSGHDTVSWYQQALGQGPQFIFQYYEEEERQRGNFPDRFSGHQFPNYSSELNVNALLLGDSALYLCASSPGTGGRLFFGEGSRLTVL.

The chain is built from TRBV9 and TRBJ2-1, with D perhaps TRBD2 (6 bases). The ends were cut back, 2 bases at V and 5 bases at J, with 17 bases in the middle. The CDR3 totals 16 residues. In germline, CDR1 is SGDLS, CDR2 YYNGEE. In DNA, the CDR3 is TGTGCCAGCAGCGTTCGGGGGACCCTAGGCAACAATGAGCAGTTCTTC. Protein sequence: CASSVRGTLGNNEQFF.

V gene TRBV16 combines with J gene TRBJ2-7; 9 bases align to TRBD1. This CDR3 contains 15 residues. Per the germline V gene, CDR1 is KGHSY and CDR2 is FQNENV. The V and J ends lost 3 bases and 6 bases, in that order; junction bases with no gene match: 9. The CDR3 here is CASSQAGTGLAEQYF. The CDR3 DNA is TGTGCCAGCAGCCAGGCCGGGACAGGGCTGGCCGAGCAGTACTTC.

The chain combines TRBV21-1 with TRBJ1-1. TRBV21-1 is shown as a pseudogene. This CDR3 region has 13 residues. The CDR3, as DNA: TGTGCCAGCAGCAAAGGGTGGAGGCTTGGAGCTTTCTTT. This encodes CASSKGWRLGAFF.

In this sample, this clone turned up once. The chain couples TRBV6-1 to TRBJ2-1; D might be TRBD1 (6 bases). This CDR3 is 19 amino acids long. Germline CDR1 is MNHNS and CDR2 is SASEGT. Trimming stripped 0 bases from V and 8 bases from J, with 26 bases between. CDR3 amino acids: CASSEAGLGVGALWDEQFF. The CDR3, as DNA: TGTGCCAGCAGTGAAGCGGGCTTGGGGGTGGGGGCGCTCTGGGATGAGCAGTTCTTC.

For the CDR3, the DNA is TGTGCCAGCAGGACAGGGGGCGAGCAGTACTTC. As protein: CASRTGGEQYF. The chain is built from TRBV28 and TRBJ2-7; 9 bases match TRBD1. Germline V gene data show CDR1 as MDHEN and CDR2 as SYDVKM. V shed 6 bases, J shed 6 bases, and the junction held 0 bases outside the gene matches. The CDR3 is 11 residues long.

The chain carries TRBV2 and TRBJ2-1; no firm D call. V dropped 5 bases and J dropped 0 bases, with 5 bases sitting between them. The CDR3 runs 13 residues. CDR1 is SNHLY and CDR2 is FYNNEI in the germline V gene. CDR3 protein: CASSTRSYNEQFF. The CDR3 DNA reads TGTGCCAGCAGTACGCGCTCCTACAATGAGCAGTTCTTC.

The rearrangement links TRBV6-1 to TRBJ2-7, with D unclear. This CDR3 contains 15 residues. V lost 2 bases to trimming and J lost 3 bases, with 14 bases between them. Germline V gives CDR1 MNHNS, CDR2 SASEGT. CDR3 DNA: TGTGCCAGCAGTGAATCATCTCAAAGAGTCTACGAGCAGTACTTC. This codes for CASSESSQRVYEQYF.

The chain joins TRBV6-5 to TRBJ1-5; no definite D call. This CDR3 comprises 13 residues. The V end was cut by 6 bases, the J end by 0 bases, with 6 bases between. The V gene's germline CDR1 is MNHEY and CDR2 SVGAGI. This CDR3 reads CASRPDSNQPQHF. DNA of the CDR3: TGTGCCAGCAGACCAGATAGCAATCAGCCCCAGCATTTT.